This T cell receptor beta chain derives from a study of PD-1 blockade in classical Hodgkin lymphoma. Study-level points and caveats: Exclusion removed patients who began nivolumab under 1 year after ASCT. Newly diagnosed patients were reported to exhibit reduced baseline TCR diversity relative to healthy donors. Newly diagnosed and completely responding patients shared comparable baseline diversity.

Produced via immunoSEQ multiplex PCR; TCRdb's table is partial and in-frame only. The sample records tens of thousands of clones, 60% to 75% being singletons. This CDR3 is built from 11 residues. Germline lookup yields CDR1 DFQATT and CDR2 SNEGSKA (reference sequence). The V gene lost 3 bases and the J gene lost 10 bases, with 10 bases spanning the gap. Comment on this clone: As yet, its antigen is unknown.

Time point noted: cycle 4 day 1 (C4D1), after more than five weeks of nivolumab. The patients all showed relapse after autologous stem cell transplantation, while their brentuximab vedotin exposure varied. The specimen comprised peripheral blood mononuclear cells (PBMCs), sampled before the fourth cycle of nivolumab. The chain uses TRBV20-1 and TRBJ2-1; D call uncertain. The clonotype originates from a human donor with classical Hodgkin lymphoma. In nucleotides, the CDR3 is TGCAGTGCTAGGGGCCTGGGGGAGCAGTTCTTC. Its protein is CSARGLGEQFF.